This note documents a single T cell receptor (beta chain) sequence. The data were obtained in a study of blood T cell repertoires in COVID-19. On the study more broadly: Samples representing acute and convalescent COVID-19 were sourced from the United States, Italy and Spain. The cDNA or gDNA used as material had been derived from T cells, B-cell-depleted T cells, or PBMCs.

Those enrolled in Seattle joined during active infection and were followed longitudinally afterward. The CDR3 sequence is 14 residues long. CDR1 and CDR2 from the germline V gene are MNHEY and SMNVEV (reference sequence). With V trimmed by 5 bases and J by 6 bases, 8 bases remained unmatched. Per the original data handling: Estimation of nucleated cell counts relied on the amplification of reference gene primers. Clones were read by immunoSEQ multiplex PCR, and TCRdb kept only the in-frame ones, dropping some. V and J calls and clone size are given by that table; D and trimming were obtained from the DNA. In the table there are 250,000 to 350,000 clones, around 84% of which are singletons.

The receptor comes from a human donor with COVID-19, enrolled during active disease. The donor label of this sample is uncertain. The sample consisted of peripheral blood. The J gene is TRBJ2-5, the V gene TRBV27; TRBD1 matches 8 bases. This chain's CDR3 is CASSPGQGKKTQYF. The CDR3 bases are TGTGCCAGCAGTCCTGGACAGGGAAAGAAGACCCAGTACTTC.